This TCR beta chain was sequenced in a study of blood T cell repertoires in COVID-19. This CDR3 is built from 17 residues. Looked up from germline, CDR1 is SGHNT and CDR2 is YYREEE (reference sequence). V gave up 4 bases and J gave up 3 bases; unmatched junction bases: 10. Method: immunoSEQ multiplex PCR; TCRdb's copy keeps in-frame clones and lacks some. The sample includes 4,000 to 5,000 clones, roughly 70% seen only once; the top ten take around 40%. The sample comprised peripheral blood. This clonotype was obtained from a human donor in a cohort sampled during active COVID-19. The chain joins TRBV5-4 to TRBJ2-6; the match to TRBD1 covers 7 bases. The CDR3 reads CASSPERQGGGANVLTF. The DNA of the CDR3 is TGTGCCAGCAGCCCCGAGAGACAGGGCGGTGGGGCCAACGTCCTGACTTTC.